One and the same sample provided the 26 T cell receptor beta chains below, sequenced in a study of CD8 T cells in ankylosing spondylitis. Notes on the study in general: In ankylosing spondylitis blood, a motif of eight highly homologous TCR beta variants appeared characteristic.

These receptors are not linked to any known antigen. MiXCR, run by TCRdb on the 5' RACE reads, gives a single entry per CDR3 protein. This sample has 500,000 to 650,000 distinct CDR3 sequences; over 4% occur once, and the top ten carry roughly 3.2%. The material sequenced was blood, either unsorted or a sorted T cell fraction (not recorded which). The origin of the receptors is a male donor with ankylosing spondylitis.

This clonotype showed up just a few times. V and J are TRBV7-2 and TRBJ2-1; no firm D call. CDR1 and CDR2 (germline): SGHTA, FQGNSA. Between the trimmed V and J ends, which lost 7 bases and 3 bases, there was a span of 16 bases. This CDR3 comprises 15 residues. The CDR3 protein is CASTPGRVGYNEQFF. The CDR3 bases are TGTGCCAGCACCCCTGGAAGGGTTGGCTACAATGAGCAGTTCTTC.

This clonotype has at least ten counts. The rearrangement joins TRBV24-1 to TRBJ1-2, with D unclear. Looked up from germline, CDR1 is KGHDR and CDR2 is SFDVKD. The CDR3 is 14 residues long. V lost 4 bases and J 4 bases, leaving 12 bases between the germline ends. CDR3 amino acids: CATSDPRGFYGYTF. CDR3 coding DNA: TGTGCCACCAGTGACCCGAGAGGGTTCTATGGCTACACCTTC.

There are many counts of this clonotype. The CDR3 DNA sequence: TGTGCCAGCAGCGTCAGGGTTGACACTGAAGCTTTCTTT. This translates into CASSVRVDTEAFF. The V gene is TRBV7-2, the J gene TRBJ1-1, with D perhaps matching TRBD1 (5 bases). V was pared by 5 bases and J by 3 bases, with 10 bases between. This CDR3 has 13 amino acids. Germline V lookup: CDR1 SGHTA, CDR2 FQGNSA. The complete variable domain, with remaining parts taken from reference TRBV7-2 and TRBJ1-1, reads GAGVSQSPSNKVTEKGKDVELRCDPISGHTALYWYRQSLGQGLEFLIYFQGNSAPDKSGLPSDRFSAERTGGSVSTLTIQRTQQEDSAVYLCASSVRVDTEAFFGQGTRLTVV.

In this sample, this clonotype turned up many times. The chain recombines TRBV20-1 with TRBJ2-5; D gene uncertain. The CDR3 is made up of 16 amino acids. Trimming shortened V by 3 bases and J by 4 bases, and 21 bases separated the two germline ends. The germline gives CDR1 DFQATT, CDR2 SNEGSKA (reference sequence). The CDR3 loop is CSARPLLEQGRETQYF. DNA for the CDR3: TGCAGTGCTAGGCCACTTCTAGAGCAAGGCCGAGAGACCCAGTACTTC.

Ten or more counts support this clonotype. The rearrangement joins TRBV6-1 to TRBJ1-2; 8 bases match TRBD1. Germline CDR1 and CDR2: MNHNS and SASEGT. The CDR3 is 15 amino acids. The junction had 10 bases not matched to a gene; V was cut back by 7 bases and J by 3 bases. CDR3 sequence (DNA): TGTGCCAGCACCTTGACAGGGGTAAATTACTATGGCTACACCTTC. Translated: CASTLTGVNYYGYTF.

This clonotype came up many times. This chain connects TRBV20-1 to TRBJ2-3; TRBD1 aligns across 8 bases. Germline V gene data show CDR1 as DFQATT and CDR2 as SNEGSKA (reference sequence). The CDR3 contains 13 residues. With 2 bases clipped from V and 5 bases from J, the junction kept 3 bases outside the gene matches. CDR3 bases: TGCAGTGCTAGACAGGGGGCCGTAGATACGCAGTATTTT. Its protein product is CSARQGAVDTQYF.

This clonotype was picked up many times. The chain couples TRBV9 to TRBJ2-3; D remains unclear. Germline CDR1 reads SGDLS; CDR2 reads YYNGEE. V lost 0 bases and J 0 bases, leaving 11 bases between the germline ends. The CDR3 totals 16 residues. The CDR3 DNA is TGTGCCAGCAGCGTAGCTCACCGCGCTAGCACAGATACGCAGTATTTT. Translation gives CASSVAHRASTDTQYF.

In its sample, this clonotype was seen many times. V is TRBV28 and J is TRBJ2-1; D is uncertain. This CDR3 comprises 11 residues. Germline V gene lookup returns CDR1 MDHEN and CDR2 SYDVKM. The V end was cut by 3 bases, the J end by 8 bases, with 5 bases between. In nucleotides, the CDR3 is TGTGCCAGCAGTTTGGTCCATGAGCAGTTCTTC. Its translation: CASSLVHEQFF.

Ten or more counts support this clonotype. The chain uses TRBV20-1 and TRBJ2-2, with 8 positions matching TRBD1. CDR3 length: 14 residues. Unmatched junction bases numbered 3, after V lost 5 bases and J lost 1 base. Germline CDR1 reads DFQATT; CDR2 reads SNEGSKA (reference sequence). For the CDR3, the DNA is TGCAGTGCTCCGGGACAGGTGAACACCGGGGAGCTGTTTTTT. Residues: CSAPGQVNTGELFF.

The CDR3 is CASSLMGTHTEAFF. The CDR3 DNA follows: TGTGCCAGCAGCTTAATGGGGACCCACACTGAAGCTTTCTTT. The chain joins TRBV7-2 to TRBJ1-1, with TRBD1 as a possible D gene (5 bases). CDR1 SGHTA and CDR2 FQGNSA come from the germline V gene. This CDR3 has 14 amino acids. V shed 2 bases and J shed 3 bases, with 10 bases lying between them.

This clonotype was counted ten times or more. This sequence joins TRBV6-5 and TRBJ1-4; D remains unclear. V was pared by 0 bases and J by 6 bases, with 11 bases between. Looked up from germline, CDR1 is MNHEY and CDR2 is SVGAGI. The CDR3 extends over 15 amino acids. CDR3 loop: CASSYSGREDEKLFF. In nucleotides, the CDR3 is TGTGCCAGCAGTTACTCGGGGAGGGAAGATGAAAAACTGTTTTTT.

This clonotype was recorded many times. V is TRBV20-1 and J is TRBJ2-1; 11 nucleotides match TRBD2. CDR1 DFQATT and CDR2 SNEGSKA come from the germline V gene (reference sequence). CDR3 length equals 15 residues. The junction had 5 bases not matched to a gene; V was cut back by 3 bases and J by 4 bases. The CDR3 here is CSASETSGSYNEQFF. The CDR3 coding sequence is TGCAGTGCTAGTGAAACTAGCGGGAGTTACAATGAGCAGTTCTTC.

This clonotype turned up a few times. The chain combines TRBV2 with TRBJ1-1; D call uncertain. CDR1 and CDR2 (germline): SNHLY, FYNNEI. The CDR3 spans 11 residues. Trimming took 6 bases from V and 11 from J, leaving 13 bases between them. CDR3 loop: CASSPTLGAFF. CDR3 nucleotide sequence: TGTGCCAGCAGCCCCACCCTAGGGGCTTTCTTT.

At least ten counts were recorded for this clonotype. The V and J genes are TRBV6-1 and TRBJ2-3, with 10 bases fitting TRBD1. The germline CDR1 and CDR2 sequences are MNHNS and SASEGT. The CDR3 covers 14 residues. Trimming took 6 bases from V and 4 from J; bases not matched to a gene: 4. Here the CDR3 DNA reads TGTGCCAGCAGGGGGACAGGGGAGCCAGATACGCAGTATTTT. Protein product: CASRGTGEPDTQYF.

This clonotype was found many times. The chain links TRBV5-1 to TRBJ2-7, with TRBD1 matching 9 bases. CDR1 is SGHRS and CDR2 is YFSETQ in the germline V gene. This CDR3 has 15 amino acids. Trimming cost V 1 base and J 5 bases; bases outside gene matches: 7. CDR3 amino acids: CASSLLGQGLNEQYF. The CDR3 nucleotides are TGCGCCAGCAGCTTGCTAGGACAGGGGCTCAACGAGCAGTACTTC.

The sample holds many counts of this clonotype. This chain connects TRBV28 to TRBJ2-1, with D perhaps TRBD1 (6 bases). CDR1 and CDR2 (germline): MDHEN, SYDVKM. V dropped 4 bases and J dropped 0 bases, with 19 bases sitting between them. This CDR3 region has 18 residues. The CDR3 sequence: CASSSRPRQALSYNEQFF. DNA of the CDR3: TGTGCCAGCAGTTCCAGACCCCGACAGGCCCTCTCCTACAATGAGCAGTTCTTC.

This clonotype was counted only a few times. The chain has TRBV5-1 and TRBJ2-1; 11 bases align to TRBD2. V gave up 4 bases and J gave up 8 bases; unmatched junction bases: 11. Germline CDR1 is SGHRS and CDR2 is YFSETQ. The CDR3 spans 16 residues. The CDR3 nucleotides are TGCGCCAGCAGCCCAATGCTAGCGGGAGGTCAGGATGAGCAGTTCTTC. It yields the protein CASSPMLAGGQDEQFF.

The chain has TRBV13 and TRBJ2-1; D gene uncertain. The CDR3 extends over 16 amino acids. Germline assignment: CDR1 PRHDT and CDR2 FYEKMQ (reference sequence). V was shortened by 10 bases and J by 0 bases, with 19 bases between the two germline ends. The CDR3 reads CAMGLGPQSSYNEQFF. CDR3 DNA sequence: TGTGCCATGGGCCTCGGGCCTCAAAGCTCCTACAATGAGCAGTTCTTC.

This clonotype was counted ten times or more. V is TRBV11-2 and J is TRBJ2-1; 9 nucleotides line up with TRBD2. The CDR3 length is 18 residues. The germline gives CDR1 SGHAT, CDR2 FQNNGV. Unmatched junction bases numbered 16, after V lost 1 base and J lost 9 bases. CDR3 sequence (DNA): TGTGCCAGCAGCTTAGGGGTCGGTGTTAGCGGGGGATATGGTGAGCAGTTCTTC. Amino acid sequence: CASSLGVGVSGGYGEQFF.

This clonotype appeared many times. This chain connects TRBV12-3 or TRBV12-4 to TRBJ2-1; D possibly corresponds to TRBD2 (5 bases). Trimming removed 4 bases at V and 7 bases at J, with 11 bases between. This CDR3 comprises 13 residues. This CDR3 is CASSSRPGNEQFF. CDR3 nucleotide sequence: TGTGCCAGCAGTTCCCGCCCGGGAAATGAGCAGTTCTTC.

Only one count was recorded for this clonotype. A much larger clone is a single base away; this may be a read error. Here the CDR3 reads CASSPDPKGETQYF. Here the CDR3 DNA reads TGCGCCAGCAGCCCAGATCCTAAGGGGGAGACCCAGTACTTC. V and J are TRBV4-1 and TRBJ2-5; maybe TRBD1 (5 bases). Germline V gene lookup returns CDR1 MGHRA and CDR2 YSYEKL. The CDR3 has 14 amino acids. Trimming left V 4 bases short and J 5 bases short, with 14 bases between.

The genes are TRBV7-2 and TRBJ2-1; D is unclear. Deletions cut 5 bases from V and 9 bases from J, with 11 bases between. The germline gives CDR1 SGHTA, CDR2 FQGNSA. CDR3 length equals 12 residues. CDR3 nucleotides: TGTGCCAGCAGCCTCGACCGCAGTGAGCAGTTCTTC. The encoded protein is CASSLDRSEQFF.

In this sample, this clonotype turned up many times. The chain employs TRBV7-2 and TRBJ1-1, with D possibly being TRBD1 (5 bases). CDR1 and CDR2 from the germline V gene are SGHTA and FQGNSA. This CDR3 is built from 16 residues. Trimming cost V 1 base and J 4 bases, with 16 bases left between them. The DNA for the CDR3 is TGTGCCAGCAGCTTAGTGGGGGGGGGTTTTAGCACTGAAGCTTTCTTT. Protein sequence: CASSLVGGGFSTEAFF.

This clonotype was seen ten or more times. The V gene is TRBV6-2 or TRBV6-3, the J gene TRBJ2-4; maybe TRBD1 (5 bases). The V and J ends lost 5 bases and 9 bases respectively, with 14 bases between them. This CDR3 is built from 13 residues. Per the germline V gene, CDR1 is MNHEY and CDR2 is SVGEGT. Written as DNA, the CDR3 is TGTGCCAGCAGTCCCAGGGTTCGAAGCATTCAGTACTTC. Its translation is CASSPRVRSIQYF.

The chain uses TRBV7-6 and TRBJ1-3, with a possible D match to TRBD1 (5 bases). The germline CDR1 and CDR2 sequences are SGHVS and FNYEAQ. The V end was cut by 4 bases, the J end by 3 bases, with 19 bases between. This CDR3 spans 17 amino acids. The CDR3 region has the DNA TGTGCCAGCAGCTCCACGGATCGGAGGGGAGGTGGAAACACCATATATTTT. It encodes CASSSTDRRGGGNTIYF.

A few counts support this clonotype. The rearrangement links TRBV6-1 to TRBJ2-7; D is possibly TRBD1 (6 bases). CDR1 and CDR2 from the germline V gene are MNHNS and SASEGT. The ends were cut back, 1 base at V and 5 bases at J, with 12 bases in the middle. The CDR3 has 14 amino acids. The CDR3 bases are TGTGCCAGCAGTGAAGACAGGGTCCGGCACGAGCAGTACTTC. Translating gives CASSEDRVRHEQYF.